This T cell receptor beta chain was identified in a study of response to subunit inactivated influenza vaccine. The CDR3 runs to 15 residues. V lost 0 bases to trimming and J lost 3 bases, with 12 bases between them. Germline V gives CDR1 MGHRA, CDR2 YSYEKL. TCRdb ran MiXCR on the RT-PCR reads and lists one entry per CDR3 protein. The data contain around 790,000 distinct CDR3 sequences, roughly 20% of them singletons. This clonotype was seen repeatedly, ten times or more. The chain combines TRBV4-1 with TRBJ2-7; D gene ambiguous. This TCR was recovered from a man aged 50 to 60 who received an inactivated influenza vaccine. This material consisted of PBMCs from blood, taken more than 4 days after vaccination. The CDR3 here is CASSQDGGGFYEQYF. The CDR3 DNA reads TGCGCCAGCAGCCAAGATGGCGGTGGGTTCTACGAGCAGTACTTC.